Below are 7 T cell receptor beta chains sequenced from a single sample in a study of blood T cell repertoires in COVID-19. The table came from immunoSEQ multiplex PCR; TCRdb's copy has only in-frame clones and leaves some out. The sample includes approximately 200,000 clones, roughly 85% of them seen just once. Sequencing was carried out using peripheral blood. These receptors were taken from a man between 35 and 55 years old with acute or convalescent COVID-19.

The chain employs TRBV3-1 (or the pseudogene TRBV3-2) and TRBJ1-5, with TRBD1 matching over 7 bases. V dropped 0 bases and J dropped 1; count of bases not matched to a gene: 6. CDR3 length: 17 amino acids. Per germline, CDR1 LGHDT and CDR2 YNNKEL (reference sequence). CDR3 in amino acids: CASSQDGGQRSNQPQHF. The CDR3 DNA is TGTGCCAGCAGCCAAGATGGGGGACAGCGAAGCAATCAGCCCCAGCATTTT.

The rearrangement uses TRBV28 and TRBJ1-5; D unresolved. CDR3 length: 12 amino acids. V gave up 3 bases and J gave up 7 bases, with 7 bases separating them. The V gene's germline CDR1 is MDHEN and CDR2 SYDVKM. CDR3 DNA: TGTGCCAGCAGTTTTTGGGCCCAGCCCCAGCATTTT. Translated, it gives CASSFWAQPQHF.

The V and J genes are TRBV14 and TRBJ2-7, with a tentative D call TRBD1 (6 bases). The CDR3 sequence is 13 residues long. Germline V gene lookup returns CDR1 SGHDN and CDR2 FVKESK. V was pared by 4 bases and J by 3 bases, with 10 bases between. CDR3 nucleotide sequence: TGTGCCAGCAGCCCTTTGGACAGCTACGAGCAGTACTTC. Translating it yields CASSPLDSYEQYF.

A remark on this clone: This sample includes further DNA sequences coding for the same CDR3. The chain combines TRBV5-1 with TRBJ1-2; perhaps TRBD1 as D (6 bases). Trimming removed 2 bases from V and 6 bases from J, with 11 bases in between. Per germline, CDR1 SGHRS and CDR2 YFSETQ. There are 13 residues in the CDR3. This CDR3 reads CASSFAGENGYTF. The CDR3 DNA is TGCGCCAGCAGCTTCGCAGGGGAGAATGGCTACACCTTC.

This sequence joins TRBV11-2 and TRBJ2-3, with D possibly TRBD2 on 7 matching bases. The germline gives CDR1 SGHAT, CDR2 FQNNGV. The V end lost 1 base, the J end lost 2 bases, and 13 bases lay between the germline ends. This CDR3 is built from 16 residues. DNA for the CDR3: TGTGCCAGCAGCTTAGGGGCGGGGGCGGCCACAGATACGCAGTATTTT. Protein product: CASSLGAGAATDTQYF.

This clone was recorded once. The rearrangement links TRBV2 to TRBJ1-6; no reliable D call. Between the trimmed V and J ends, which lost 2 bases and 13 bases, there was a span of 12 bases. This CDR3 contains 13 residues. CDR1 and CDR2 (germline): SNHLY, FYNNEI. This CDR3 is CASSEMRAAPLHF. The CDR3 nucleotides are TGTGCCAGCAGTGAAATGAGGGCCGCCCCCCTCCACTTT.

V and J are TRBV29-1 and TRBJ1-2; D might be TRBD1 (6 bases). Trimming removed 3 bases from V and 10 bases from J, with 15 bases in between. This CDR3 spans 12 amino acids. Germline loops: CDR1 SQVTM, CDR2 ANQGSEA. CDR3 DNA sequence: TGCAGCGTTGATATGGGACAAGTAAACTACACCTTC. This sequence encodes CSVDMGQVNYTF.